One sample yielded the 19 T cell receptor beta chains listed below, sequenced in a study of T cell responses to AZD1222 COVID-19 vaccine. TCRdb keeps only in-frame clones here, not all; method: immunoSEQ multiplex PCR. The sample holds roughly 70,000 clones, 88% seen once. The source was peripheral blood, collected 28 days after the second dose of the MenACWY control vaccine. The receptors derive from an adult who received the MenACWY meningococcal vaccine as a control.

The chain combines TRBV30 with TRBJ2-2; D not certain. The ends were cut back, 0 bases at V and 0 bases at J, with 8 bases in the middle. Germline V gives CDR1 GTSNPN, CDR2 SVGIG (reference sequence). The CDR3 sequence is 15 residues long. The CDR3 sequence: CAWSVGRANTGELFF. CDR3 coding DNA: TGTGCCTGGAGTGTAGGTCGAGCGAACACCGGGGAGCTGTTTTTT.

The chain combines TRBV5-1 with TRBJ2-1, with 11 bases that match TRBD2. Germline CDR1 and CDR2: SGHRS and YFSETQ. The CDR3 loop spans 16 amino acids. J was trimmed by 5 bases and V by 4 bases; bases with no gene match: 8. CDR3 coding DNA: TGCGCCAGCAGCCCGGATGCTAGCGGGGGGCACAATGAGCAGTTCTTC. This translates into CASSPDASGGHNEQFF. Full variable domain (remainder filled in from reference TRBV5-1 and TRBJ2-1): KAGVTQTPRYLIKTRGQQVTLSCSPISGHRSVSWYQQTPGQGLQFLFEYFSETQRNKGNFPGRFSGRQFSNSRSEMNVSTLELGDSALYLCASSPDASGGHNEQFFGPGTRLTVL.

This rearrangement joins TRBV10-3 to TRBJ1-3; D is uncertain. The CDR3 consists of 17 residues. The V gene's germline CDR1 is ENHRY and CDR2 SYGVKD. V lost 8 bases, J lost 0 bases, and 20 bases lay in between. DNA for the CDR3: TGTGCCATCCATCCATCGGTCGGGGAGTTCTCTGGAAACACCATATATTTT. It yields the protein CAIHPSVGEFSGNTIYF.

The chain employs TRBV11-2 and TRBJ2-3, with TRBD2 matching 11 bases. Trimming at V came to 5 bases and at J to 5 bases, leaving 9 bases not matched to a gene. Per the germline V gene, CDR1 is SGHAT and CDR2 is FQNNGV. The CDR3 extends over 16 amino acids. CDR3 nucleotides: TGTGCCAGCAGCCCAAGACTAGCGGGAACGCAAGATACGCAGTATTTT. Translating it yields CASSPRLAGTQDTQYF.

The CDR3 is CASSPPGQGGRELFF. CDR3 coding DNA: TGTGCCAGCTCACCACCCGGACAGGGGGGCAGGGAGCTGTTTTTT. This sequence joins TRBV18 and TRBJ2-2; 10 bases map to TRBD1. This CDR3 has 15 amino acids. V lost 0 bases, J lost 9 bases, and 4 bases stayed unmatched. Germline-derived CDR1 and CDR2 are KGHSH and LQKENI.

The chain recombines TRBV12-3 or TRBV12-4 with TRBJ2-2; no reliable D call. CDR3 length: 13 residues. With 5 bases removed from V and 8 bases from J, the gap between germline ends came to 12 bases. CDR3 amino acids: CASSLVGYGELFF. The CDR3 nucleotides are TGTGCCAGCAGTCTGGTGGGGTATGGGGAGCTGTTTTTT.

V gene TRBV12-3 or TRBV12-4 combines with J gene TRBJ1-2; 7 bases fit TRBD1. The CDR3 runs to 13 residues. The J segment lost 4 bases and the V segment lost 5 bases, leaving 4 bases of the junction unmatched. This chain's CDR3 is CASSRGLSYGYTF. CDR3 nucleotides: TGTGCCAGCAGTAGGGGGCTTAGCTATGGCTACACCTTC.

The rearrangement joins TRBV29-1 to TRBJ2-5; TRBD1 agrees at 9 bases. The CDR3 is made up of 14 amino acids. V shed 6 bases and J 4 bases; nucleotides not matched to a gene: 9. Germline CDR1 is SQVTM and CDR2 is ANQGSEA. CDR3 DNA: TGCAGCGTAATGGGACAGGGATTGGGAGAGACCCAGTACTTC. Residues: CSVMGQGLGETQYF.

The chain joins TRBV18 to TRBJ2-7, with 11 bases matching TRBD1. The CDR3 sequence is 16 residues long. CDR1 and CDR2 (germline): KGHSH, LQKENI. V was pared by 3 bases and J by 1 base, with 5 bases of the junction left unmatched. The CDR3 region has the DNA TGTGCCAGCTCACCCCCCGGGACAGGGGGTTCCTACGAGCAGTACTTC. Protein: CASSPPGTGGSYEQYF.

In nucleotides, the CDR3 is TGCAGCGTTGGTGCCCGCGACGGGCAAAAGACCCAGTACTTC. Residues: CSVGARDGQKTQYF. The rearrangement links TRBV29-1 to TRBJ2-5, with D unresolved. This CDR3 comprises 14 residues. The ends were cut back, 4 bases at V and 6 bases at J, with 18 bases in the middle. In germline, CDR1 is SQVTM, CDR2 ANQGSEA.

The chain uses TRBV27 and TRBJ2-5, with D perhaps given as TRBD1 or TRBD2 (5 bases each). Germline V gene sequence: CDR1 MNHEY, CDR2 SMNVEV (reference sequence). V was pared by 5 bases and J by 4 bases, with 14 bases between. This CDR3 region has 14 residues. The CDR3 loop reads CASSPGALPETQYF. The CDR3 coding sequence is TGTGCCAGCAGTCCCGGGGCCCTTCCAGAGACCCAGTACTTC.

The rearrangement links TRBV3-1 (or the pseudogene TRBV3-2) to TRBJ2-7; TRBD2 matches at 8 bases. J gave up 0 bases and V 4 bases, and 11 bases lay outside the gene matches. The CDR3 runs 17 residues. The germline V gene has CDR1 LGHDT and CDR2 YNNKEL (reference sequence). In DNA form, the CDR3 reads TGTGCCAGCAGCCGACCCGGGGGACTAGGTTCCTCCTACGAGCAGTACTTC. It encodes CASSRPGGLGSSYEQYF.

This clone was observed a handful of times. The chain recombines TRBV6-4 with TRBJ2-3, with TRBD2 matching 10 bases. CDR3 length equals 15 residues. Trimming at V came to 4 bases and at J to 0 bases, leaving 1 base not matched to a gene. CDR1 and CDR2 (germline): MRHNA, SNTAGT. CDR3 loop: CASSASGGSTDTQYF. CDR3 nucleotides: TGTGCCAGCAGTGCTAGCGGGGGTAGCACAGATACGCAGTATTTT.

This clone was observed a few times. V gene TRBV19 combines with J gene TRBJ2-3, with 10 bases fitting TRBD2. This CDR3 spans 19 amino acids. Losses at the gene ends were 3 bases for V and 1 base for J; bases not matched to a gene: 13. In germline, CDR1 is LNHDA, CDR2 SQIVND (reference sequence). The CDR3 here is CASSISGTSVGWGTDTQYF. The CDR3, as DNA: TGTGCCAGTAGTATCTCCGGGACTAGCGTAGGATGGGGCACAGATACGCAGTATTTT. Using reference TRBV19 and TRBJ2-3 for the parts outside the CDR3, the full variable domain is DGGITQSPKYLFRKEGQNVTLSCEQNLNHDAMYWYRQDPGQGLRLIYYSQIVNDFQKGDIAEGYSVSREKKESFPLTVTSAQKNPTAFYLCASSISGTSVGWGTDTQYFGPGTRLTVL.

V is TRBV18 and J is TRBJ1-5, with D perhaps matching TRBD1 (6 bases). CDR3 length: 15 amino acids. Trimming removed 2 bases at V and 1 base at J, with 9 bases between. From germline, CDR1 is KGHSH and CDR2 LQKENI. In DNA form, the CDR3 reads TGTGCCAGCTCACCATCACAGGGAAGCAATCAGCCCCAGCATTTT. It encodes CASSPSQGSNQPQHF.

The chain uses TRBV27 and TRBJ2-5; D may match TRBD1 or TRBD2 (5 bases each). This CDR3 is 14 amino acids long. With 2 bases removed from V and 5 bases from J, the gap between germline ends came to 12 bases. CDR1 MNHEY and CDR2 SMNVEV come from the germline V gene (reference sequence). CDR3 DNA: TGTGCCAGCAGTTTAACTCTCGGGGCGGAGACCCAGTACTTC. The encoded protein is CASSLTLGAETQYF.

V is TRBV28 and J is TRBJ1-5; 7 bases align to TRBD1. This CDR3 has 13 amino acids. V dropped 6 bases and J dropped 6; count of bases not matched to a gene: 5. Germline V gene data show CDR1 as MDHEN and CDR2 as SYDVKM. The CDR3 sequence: CASSTTGFQPQHF. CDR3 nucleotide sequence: TGTGCCAGCAGCACGACAGGGTTTCAGCCCCAGCATTTT.

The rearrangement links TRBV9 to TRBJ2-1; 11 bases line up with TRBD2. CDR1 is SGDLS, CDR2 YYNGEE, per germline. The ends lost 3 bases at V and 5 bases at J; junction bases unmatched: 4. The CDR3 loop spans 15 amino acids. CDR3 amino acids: CASSASGGLNNEQFF. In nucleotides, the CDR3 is TGTGCCAGCAGCGCTAGCGGGGGGCTAAACAATGAGCAGTTCTTC. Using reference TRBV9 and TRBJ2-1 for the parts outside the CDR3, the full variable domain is DSGVTQTPKHLITATGQRVTLRCSPRSGDLSVYWYQQSLDQGLQFLIQYYNGEERAKGNILERFSAQQFPDLHSELNLSSLELGDSALYFCASSASGGLNNEQFFGPGTRLTVL.

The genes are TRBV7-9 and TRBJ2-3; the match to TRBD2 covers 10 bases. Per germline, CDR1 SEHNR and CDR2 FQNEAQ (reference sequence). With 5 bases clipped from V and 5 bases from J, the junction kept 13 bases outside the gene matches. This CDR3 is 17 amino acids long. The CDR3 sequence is CASSASGTSVYRDTQYF. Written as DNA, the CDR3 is TGTGCCAGCAGCGCATCCGGGACTAGCGTATACAGAGATACGCAGTATTTT.